This TCR beta chain was retrieved from a study of immune characterization of retroperitoneal liposarcoma (dated by TCRdb to the late 2010s). Receptor amplification or capture employed PCR. The run used a NextSeq 500. The public reads were quality trimmed at Q25 with fastp and then assembled into clones with MiXCR by TCRdb, keeping productive beta chains. Merged by CDR3 protein, the rows form single entries marked with the most common genes and DNA. The table for this sample lists more than 9,500 distinct CDR3 sequences; about a quarter of them were counted only once. Of the sample, over 8.5% falls within the top ten clones. This clonotype was picked up a small number of times. Its antigen remains unidentified. The CDR3 end shows no conserved phenylalanine or tryptophan, and so a read error is likely. V loses 5 bases of germline sequence and J loses 7 bases, and the interval between the two ends is 11 bases. The CDR3 spans 12 residues, counting both ends. Of the read, only the CDR3 DNA is kept; its 36 bases are in frame from base 1. Sequences MNHNS (CDR1) and SASEGT (CDR2) are obtained from the germline V gene.

The chain is encoded by TRBV6-1 joined to TRBJ1-2, with the D gene not clear enough to name. The source material was tumor tissue. The clonotype comes from a female donor with retroperitoneal liposarcoma. The nucleotide sequence is TGTGCCAGCAGTCATCTTATCGGTGGCTACACCATC. The resulting protein is CASSHLIGGYTI.